The 27 T cell receptor beta chains in this list originate from one sample, sequenced in a study of shared clonotypes between healthy human individuals. Clones were sequenced by immunoSEQ multiplex PCR, and TCRdb holds only the in-frame ones, with some missing. The table lists 550,000 to 800,000 clones, roughly 91% of them singletons. Material: memory CD8+ T cells from PBMCs. Subset given: CD45RO+ cells pooled with CCR7-negative TemRA cells. Every receptor here comes from a man between 18 and 29 years old in good health. Some clones in this sample may be carry-over from other donors' samples.

The chain uses TRBV2 and TRBJ1-4; TRBD1 aligns across 9 bases. Germline assignment: CDR1 SNHLY and CDR2 FYNNEI. The CDR3 has 19 amino acids. The trim removed 1 base at V and 11 bases at J, leaving 20 bases unmatched. This CDR3 is CASSEVGQGSFFSDNKLFF. CDR3 sequence (DNA): TGTGCCAGCAGTGAAGTGGGACAGGGTAGTTTTTTTTCGGACAACAAACTGTTTTTT.

Remarks on this clone: The same CDR3 can be traced to other DNA sequences in this sample. This chain links TRBV27 with TRBJ2-1; D unresolved. CDR3 length equals 13 residues. Trimming stripped 0 bases from V and 4 bases from J, with 4 bases between. From germline, CDR1 is MNHEY and CDR2 SMNVEV (reference sequence). This CDR3 is CASSLSSYNEQFF. CDR3 sequence (DNA): TGTGCCAGCAGTTTATCCTCGTACAATGAGCAGTTCTTC.

As concerns this clone: A much larger clone lies a single base off, so this may be a read error. V and J are TRBV14 and TRBJ2-1; D not certain. The germline V and J ends were trimmed by 4 bases and 0 bases, with 4 bases remaining between them. The germline V gene has CDR1 SGHDN and CDR2 FVKESK. CDR3 length equals 13 residues. The CDR3 nucleotides are TGTGCCAGCAGCCCGAGCTCCTACAATGAGCAGTTCTTC. It is translated as CASSPSSYNEQFF.

In nucleotides, the CDR3 is TGTGCCAGCAGTGCTCAGGGTTTAGGATACGAGCAGTACTTC. It yields the protein CASSAQGLGYEQYF. The V and J genes are TRBV6-1 and TRBJ2-7; possibly TRBD1 for D (5 bases). Germline assignment: CDR1 MNHNS and CDR2 SASEGT. The CDR3 has 14 amino acids. V lost 4 bases, J lost 4 bases, and 14 bases lay in between.

V is TRBV4-2 and J is TRBJ2-7; D unresolved. The CDR3 contains 17 residues. Trimming took off 0 bases at V and 0 bases at J, with 15 bases between the two ends. From germline, CDR1 is LGHNA and CDR2 YNFKEQ. The CDR3: CASSQDSTHFSSYEQYF. The CDR3 DNA sequence: TGTGCCAGCAGCCAAGACTCGACCCACTTTAGCTCCTACGAGCAGTACTTC.

V gene TRBV12-5 combines with J gene TRBJ2-7; D is ambiguous. Trimming stripped 3 bases from V and 2 bases from J, with 8 bases between. Germline CDR1 reads LGHNT; CDR2 reads FRNRAP. The CDR3 extends over 13 amino acids. The DNA for the CDR3 is TGTGCTAGTGGTTTATGGCTAGCCTACGAGCAGTACTTC. This translates into CASGLWLAYEQYF.

The sample holds many counts of this clone. The gene calls are TRBV15 and TRBJ2-5; TRBD1 or TRBD2 may be the D gene (5 bases each). This CDR3 is 12 amino acids long. CDR1 LNHNV and CDR2 YYDKDF come from the germline V gene (reference sequence). The ends were cut back, 8 bases at V and 4 bases at J, with 11 bases in the middle. Here the CDR3 DNA reads TGTGCCACCGGAAAGGGGAGAGAGACCCAGTACTTC. Encoded protein: CATGKGRETQYF.

The chain combines TRBV7-9 with TRBJ2-1; no firm D call. Between the trimmed V and J ends, which lost 5 bases and 4 bases, there was a span of 15 bases. CDR1 and CDR2 (germline): SEHNR, FQNEAQ (reference sequence). The CDR3 is made up of 15 amino acids. The CDR3 spells CASSAALTEYNEQFF. The CDR3 nucleotides read TGTGCCAGCAGCGCTGCTTTAACAGAATACAATGAGCAGTTCTTC.

This chain joins TRBV4-1 and TRBJ2-3; TRBD2 agrees at 12 bases. Germline V gene lookup returns CDR1 MGHRA and CDR2 YSYEKL. This CDR3 comprises 22 residues. J lost 0 bases, V lost 3 bases, and 19 bases had no gene match. CDR3 nucleotides: TGCGCCAGCAGCCAGGGCGCGGGGGGCCCCGGACTAGCGGGACCTAGCACAGATACGCAGTATTTT. Protein: CASSQGAGGPGLAGPSTDTQYF.

The chain combines TRBV7-2 with TRBJ2-4; no definite D call. There are 12 residues in the CDR3. Germline CDR1 reads SGHTA; CDR2 reads FQGNSA. Trimming stripped 1 base from V and 8 bases from J, with 6 bases between. This chain's CDR3 is CASSLGTDIQYF. The CDR3 DNA follows: TGTGCCAGCAGCTTAGGCACGGACATTCAGTACTTC.

The chain is built from TRBV5-5 and TRBJ1-1; no reliable D call. Germline assignment: CDR1 SGHKS and CDR2 YYEKEE (reference sequence). The CDR3 sequence is 15 residues long. V gave up 0 bases and J gave up 1 base, with 10 bases separating them. CDR3 sequence reads: CASSLEITGNTEAFF. For the CDR3, the DNA is TGTGCCAGCAGCTTGGAGATAACGGGGAACACTGAAGCTTTCTTT.

Many counts were recorded for this clone. The sample contains more than one DNA sequence encoding this CDR3. V gene TRBV2 combines with J gene TRBJ2-7, with TRBD2 identical over 12 bases. The ends lost 10 bases at V and 3 bases at J; junction bases unmatched: 10. Germline V lookup: CDR1 SNHLY, CDR2 FYNNEI. The length of the CDR3 is 15 residues. CDR3 region: CAIKRLAGEGYEQYF. The CDR3 nucleotides read TGTGCCATCAAACGACTAGCGGGAGAAGGCTACGAGCAGTACTTC. Full variable domain (remainder filled in from reference TRBV2 and TRBJ2-7): EPEVTQTPSHQVTQMGQEVILRCVPISNHLYFYWYRQILGQKVEFLVSFYNNEISEKSEIFDDQFSVERPDGSNFTLKIRSTKLEDSAMYFCAIKRLAGEGYEQYFGPGTRLTVT.

The V gene is TRBV30, the J gene TRBJ2-2; D is perhaps TRBD2 (6 bases). The germline CDR1 and CDR2 sequences are GTSNPN and SVGIG (reference sequence). The V end lost 3 bases, the J end lost 2 bases, and 16 bases lay between the germline ends. CDR3 length: 16 amino acids. CDR3 sequence: CAWRDLRDFNTGELFF. CDR3 in DNA: TGTGCCTGGAGGGACCTCCGGGACTTTAACACCGGGGAGCTGTTTTTT.

The V and J genes are TRBV11-2 and TRBJ1-5; no definite D call. V was shortened by 1 base and J by 7 bases, with 14 bases between the two germline ends. The CDR3 totals 15 residues. In germline, CDR1 is SGHAT, CDR2 FQNNGV. The CDR3, as DNA: TGTGCCAGCAGCTTAGCACCCCAGCTCGGCCAGCCCCAGCATTTT. Amino acid sequence: CASSLAPQLGQPQHF.

The chain is built from TRBV13 and TRBJ2-5; D is unresolved. This CDR3 contains 12 residues. Germline CDR1 and CDR2: PRHDT and FYEKMQ (reference sequence). Trimming stripped 5 bases from V and 5 bases from J, with 9 bases between. The CDR3 loop is CASSARWETQYF. The CDR3 coding sequence is TGTGCCAGCAGCGCCCGGTGGGAGACCCAGTACTTC. The full variable domain, rest sourced from reference TRBV13 and TRBJ2-5, is AAGVIQSPRHLIKEKRETATLKCYPIPRHDTVYWYQQGPGQDPQFLISFYEKMQSDKGSIPDRFSAQQFSDYHSELNMSSLELGDSALYFCASSARWETQYFGPGTRLLVL.

The chain couples TRBV5-1 to TRBJ2-1; 7 bases fit TRBD2. This CDR3 has 16 amino acids. The junction had 10 bases not matched to a gene; V was cut back by 2 bases and J by 5 bases. CDR1 and CDR2 (germline): SGHRS, YFSETQ. This CDR3 is CASSFPSSGSHNEQFF. DNA for the CDR3: TGCGCCAGCAGCTTCCCTTCTAGCGGAAGCCACAATGAGCAGTTCTTC.

In its sample, this clone was seen once. The V gene is TRBV28, the J gene TRBJ1-5; D is possibly TRBD1 (6 bases). The CDR3 spans 16 residues. CDR1 is MDHEN, CDR2 SYDVKM, per germline. V was pared by 7 bases and J by 4 bases, with 20 bases between. The CDR3 loop reads CASNSLRVRGNQPQHF. CDR3 nucleotides: TGTGCCAGCAATTCCCTTCGGGTGAGGGGGAATCAGCCCCAGCATTTT.

The V and J genes are TRBV2 and TRBJ1-5, with a tentative D call TRBD1 (5 bases). The V and J ends lost 3 bases and 2 bases respectively, with 8 bases between them. CDR3 length: 14 residues. From germline, CDR1 is SNHLY and CDR2 FYNNEI. CDR3 sequence: CASSDWGGNQPQHF. CDR3 DNA: TGTGCCAGCAGTGACTGGGGGGGCAATCAGCCCCAGCATTTT.

Here the CDR3 DNA reads TGTGCCAGCAGTCCCGGACTAGCGTATAGCACAGATACGCAGTATTTT. Translating gives CASSPGLAYSTDTQYF. The chain employs TRBV6-4 and TRBJ2-3; TRBD2 agrees at 9 bases. Germline V CDR1 and CDR2: MRHNA, SNTAGT. V lost 5 bases, J lost 0 bases, and 6 bases stayed unmatched. This CDR3 comprises 16 residues.

The chain carries TRBV5-4 and TRBJ1-1; D uncertain. Trimming pared 0 bases from V and 4 bases from J, leaving 10 bases between. The CDR3 spans 14 residues. The germline V gene has CDR1 SGHNT and CDR2 YYREEE (reference sequence). The CDR3 region is CASSLERVGTEAFF. DNA for the CDR3: TGTGCCAGCAGCTTGGAGAGGGTCGGCACTGAAGCTTTCTTT. The full variable domain, in which reference TRBV5-4 and TRBJ1-1 provide the parts outside the CDR3, is ETGVTQSPTHLIKTRGQQVTLRCSSQSGHNTVSWYQQALGQGPQFIFQYYREEENGRGNFPPRFSGLQFPNYSSELNVNALELDDSALYLCASSLERVGTEAFFGQGTRLTVV.

This chain connects TRBV27 to TRBJ2-1, with D perhaps matching TRBD2 (6 bases). The CDR3 totals 17 residues. Germline values: CDR1 MNHEY, CDR2 SMNVEV (reference sequence). The V end was cut by 5 bases, the J end by 2 bases, with 19 bases between. CDR3 DNA sequence: TGTGCCAGCAGTCCGGCTTTGGGGGGTAGGACCTACAATGAGCAGTTCTTC. Amino acids: CASSPALGGRTYNEQFF.

This clone occurred a few times. The chain joins TRBV4-1 to TRBJ1-1; a weak D match, TRBD1 (5 bases). V was pared by 1 base and J by 4 bases, with 13 bases between. The CDR3 loop spans 15 amino acids. From germline, CDR1 is MGHRA and CDR2 YSYEKL. CDR3 sequence reads: CASSQVMGDRTEAFF. In DNA, the CDR3 is TGCGCCAGCAGCCAAGTAATGGGGGATCGCACTGAAGCTTTCTTT.

The chain couples TRBV23-1 to TRBJ1-4; 8 bases line up with TRBD1. TRBV23-1 is noted as an ORF with a role that remains uncertain. The ends lost 2 bases at V and 5 bases at J; junction bases unmatched: 13. The CDR3 totals 18 residues. The CDR3 DNA sequence: TGCGCCAGCAGTCAAATCCCCCCGGGACAGGCCCAAAATGAAAAACTGTTTTTT. This encodes CASSQIPPGQAQNEKLFF.

The V gene is TRBV28, the J gene TRBJ2-7; 9 bases match TRBD1. J gave up 3 bases and V 2 bases, and 5 bases lay outside the gene matches. In germline, CDR1 is MDHEN, CDR2 SYDVKM. CDR3 size: 15 residues. This chain's CDR3 is CASSLGTGTYYEQYF. CDR3 in DNA: TGTGCCAGCAGTTTAGGGACAGGGACATACTACGAGCAGTACTTC.

The gene calls are TRBV19 and TRBJ1-1; a weak D match, TRBD1 (5 bases). Trimming took off 8 bases at V and 1 base at J, with 14 bases between the two ends. The germline V gene encodes CDR1 LNHDA and CDR2 SQIVND (reference sequence). The CDR3 is 14 residues long. Here the CDR3 DNA reads TGTGCCAGTCTTCCGGGACTCGGGAACACTGAAGCTTTCTTT. Its translation is CASLPGLGNTEAFF.

This clone was counted at least ten times. The chain joins TRBV7-9 to TRBJ2-1, with TRBD1 matching 10 bases. Germline CDR1 SEHNR, CDR2 FQNEAQ (reference sequence). This CDR3 has 17 amino acids. With V trimmed by 5 bases and J by 9 bases, 16 bases remained unmatched. CDR3 protein: CASSHAGDRGFPCEQFF. The CDR3 DNA is TGTGCCAGCAGCCATGCTGGGGACAGGGGATTCCCGTGTGAGCAGTTCTTC.

The V gene is TRBV27, the J gene TRBJ1-2; D is unresolved. CDR1 is MNHEY, CDR2 SMNVEV, per germline (reference sequence). The CDR3 length is 15 residues. V lost 1 base, J lost 9 bases, and 18 bases lay in between. The CDR3 nucleotides read TGTGCCAGCAGTTTATTACGAGACGGCATAAGGAGCTACACCTTC. It yields the protein CASSLLRDGIRSYTF.